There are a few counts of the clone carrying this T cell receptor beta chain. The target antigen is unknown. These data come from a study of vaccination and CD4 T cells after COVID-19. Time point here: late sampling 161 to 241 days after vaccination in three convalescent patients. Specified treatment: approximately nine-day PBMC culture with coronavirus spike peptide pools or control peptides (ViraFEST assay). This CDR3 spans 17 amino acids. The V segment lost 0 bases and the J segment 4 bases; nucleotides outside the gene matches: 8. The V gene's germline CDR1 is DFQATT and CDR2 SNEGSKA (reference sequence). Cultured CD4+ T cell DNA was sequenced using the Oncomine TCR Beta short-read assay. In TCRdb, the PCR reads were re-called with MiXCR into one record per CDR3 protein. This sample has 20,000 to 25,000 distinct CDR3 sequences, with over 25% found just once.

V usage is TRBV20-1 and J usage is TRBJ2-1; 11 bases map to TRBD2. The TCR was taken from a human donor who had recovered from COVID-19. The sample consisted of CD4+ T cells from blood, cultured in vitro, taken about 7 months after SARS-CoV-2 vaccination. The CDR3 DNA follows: TGCAGTGCTAGAGATTTCGTAGCTAGCGGGGGGTACAATGAGCAGTTCTTC. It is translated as CSARDFVASGGYNEQFF.